This entry concerns a single T cell receptor beta chain. What it binds is not known. The data were obtained in a study of T cell responses to AZD1222 COVID-19 vaccine. Study outcomes and limitations: Sampling that yielded the repertoires occurred only after the peak T cell response.

Per the germline V gene, CDR1 is MNHEY and CDR2 is SVGEGT. Between the trimmed V and J ends, which lost 2 bases and 14 bases, there was a span of 12 bases. The CDR3 contains 12 residues. TCRdb's table, derived via immunoSEQ multiplex PCR, lists solely in-frame clones and lacks some. The data contain roughly 120,000 clones, approximately 88% of them singletons. This TCR was recovered from an adult in good health. This chain uses TRBV6-2 or TRBV6-3 with TRBJ1-4; D is undetermined. The material was peripheral blood, obtained on day 0 of AZD1222 vaccination. The CDR3 DNA sequence: TGTGCCAGCAGTTACGCGACGGGAAGGCTGTTTTTT. Protein: CASSYATGRLFF.